This entry concerns a single TCR beta chain. The data derive from a study of CD8 T cells in Susac syndrome. Germline CDR1 reads SNHLY; CDR2 reads FYNNEI. V was pared by 7 bases and J by 6 bases, with 6 bases of the junction left unmatched. The CDR3 covers 13 residues. Random-hexamer reverse transcription was applied to about 0.45 to 1 ug RNA. A single record per CDR3 protein comes from TCRdb applying MiXCR to the immunoSEQ multiplex PCR reads. Here the sample spans roughly 120,000 distinct CDR3 sequences, 85% to 95% being singletons. The chain combines TRBV2 with TRBJ1-1; TRBD1 matches at 9 bases. Sequencing input: CD8+ T cells from PBMCs. The source of this sequence is a human donor with multiple sclerosis. CDR3 DNA sequence: TGTGCCAGCAACCGGGACAGGGCGCCTGAAGCTTTCTTT. Residues: CASNRDRAPEAFF. Together with reference TRBV2 and TRBJ1-1, the CDR3 gives the full variable domain: EPEVTQTPSHQVTQMGQEVILRCVPISNHLYFYWYRQILGQKVEFLVSFYNNEISEKSEIFDDQFSVERPDGSNFTLKIRSTKLEDSAMYFCASNRDRAPEAFFGQGTRLTVV.